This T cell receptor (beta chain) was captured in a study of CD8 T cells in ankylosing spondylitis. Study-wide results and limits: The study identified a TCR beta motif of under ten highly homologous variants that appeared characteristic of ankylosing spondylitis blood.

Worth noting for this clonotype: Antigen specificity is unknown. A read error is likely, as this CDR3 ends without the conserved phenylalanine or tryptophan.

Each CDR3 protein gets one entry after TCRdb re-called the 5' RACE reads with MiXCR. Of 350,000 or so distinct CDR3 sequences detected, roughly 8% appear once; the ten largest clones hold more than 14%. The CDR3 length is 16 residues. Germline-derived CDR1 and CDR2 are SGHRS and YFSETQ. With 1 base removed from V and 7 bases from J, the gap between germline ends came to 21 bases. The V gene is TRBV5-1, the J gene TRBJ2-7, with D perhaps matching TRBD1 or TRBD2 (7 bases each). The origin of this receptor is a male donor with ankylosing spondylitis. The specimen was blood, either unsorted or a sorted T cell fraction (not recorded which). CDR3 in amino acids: CASSLIWPGGGREQYL. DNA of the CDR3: TGCGCCAGCAGCTTGATTTGGCCAGGGGGAGGGCGTGAGCAGTACTTG.